This T cell receptor beta chain was captured by sequencing in a study of blood T cell repertoires in COVID-19. Study information: Italy, Spain and the United States were the sources of the convalescent and acute COVID-19 samples. PBMCs, B-cell-depleted T cells, or T cells provided the cDNA or gDNA that made up the material.

Germline CDR1 and CDR2: GTSNPN and SVGIG (reference sequence). This CDR3 comprises 14 residues. Trimming shortened V by 0 bases and J by 5 bases, and 8 bases separated the two germline ends. How the authors handled the data: Reference gene primers were amplified, and this amplification served to estimate nucleated cell counts. The data were produced by immunoSEQ multiplex PCR, yet TCRdb's version contains in-frame clones alone and is incomplete. From that table come the V and J calls and clone size; the DNA was used to work out D and trimming. Altogether 300,000 to 400,000 clones are present, 90% to 95% being singletons, with the ten largest covering roughly 3.3%.

The chain couples TRBV30 to TRBJ1-6; D call uncertain. The sequenced sample was peripheral blood. This TCR was recovered from a woman between 18 and 30 years old who had recovered from COVID-19. The CDR3 nucleotides read TGTGCCTGGAGTGTAAGGCAGGATAATTCACCCCTCCACTTT. This sequence encodes CAWSVRQDNSPLHF.